Below are 8 T cell receptor beta chains sequenced from a single sample in a study of blood T cells in healthy people across ages. A second PCR of roughly 7 to 11 cycles used a sample-barcoded 5' primer and a J-beta primer mix. TCRdb ran MiXCR on the 5' RACE reads and lists one entry per CDR3 protein. Of hundreds of thousands of distinct CDR3 sequences listed, 52% are singletons. The specimen sequenced was blood. These receptors all stem from an elderly woman in good health.

In its sample, this clonotype was seen a few times. The CDR3: CASSLPGQVNEQFF. As DNA, the CDR3 is TGTGCCAGCAGTCTTCCCGGACAGGTCAATGAGCAGTTCTTC. The chain uses TRBV28 and TRBJ2-1, with 7 bases matching TRBD1. CDR3 size: 14 residues. The germline V gene has CDR1 MDHEN and CDR2 SYDVKM. The trim removed 5 bases at V and 6 bases at J, leaving 7 bases unmatched.

As for this clonotype: A much more abundant neighbour one base away suggests this may be a read error. This chain joins TRBV27 and TRBJ2-7; 7 bases are a match to TRBD2. Germline V gene data show CDR1 as MNHEY and CDR2 as SMNVEV (reference sequence). The CDR3 is 16 residues long. V shed 4 bases, J shed 7 bases, and the junction held 16 bases outside the gene matches. The CDR3 DNA reads TGTGCCAGCAGTTCACGACTAGCCAGGATTGTCAATGAGCAGTACTTC. This codes for CASSSRLARIVNEQYF.

This clonotype was counted a few times. The chain links TRBV12-3 or TRBV12-4 to TRBJ1-6; D gene unclear. CDR3 length equals 14 residues. Trimming removed 3 bases from V and 10 bases from J, with 13 bases in between. DNA for the CDR3: TGTGCCAGCAGTTTCGCTGGCAGTGAGTCACCCCTCCACTTT. Its protein is CASSFAGSESPLHF.

This clonotype showed up many times. J is TRBJ1-4 and V is TRBV25-1, with D uncertain. This CDR3 is 14 amino acids long. Germline-derived CDR1 and CDR2 are MGHDK and SYGVNS. Trimming shortened V by 4 bases and J by 8 bases, and 14 bases separated the two germline ends. The CDR3 region is CASSVDRIREKLFF. The CDR3 DNA follows: TGTGCCAGCAGTGTAGATCGGATTCGGGAAAAACTGTTTTTT.

V is TRBV29-1 and J is TRBJ1-2; no clear D gene. Trimming pared 0 bases from V and 2 bases from J, leaving 16 bases between. Looked up from germline, CDR1 is SQVTM and CDR2 is ANQGSEA. The CDR3 consists of 16 residues. The CDR3 sequence is CSVEEGVQLKNYGYTF. In DNA form, the CDR3 reads TGCAGCGTTGAAGAAGGCGTACAGCTCAAAAACTATGGCTACACCTTC.

V gene TRBV3-1 combines with J gene TRBJ2-7; 13 bases line up with TRBD2. Germline V gives CDR1 LGHDT, CDR2 YNNKEL (reference sequence). The CDR3 runs to 15 residues. With V trimmed by 4 bases and J by 2 bases, 2 bases remained unmatched. DNA of the CDR3: TGTGCCAGCAGCCCGGGGACTAGCGGGACCTACGAGCAGTACTTC. It specifies CASSPGTSGTYEQYF.

The rearrangement uses TRBV9 and TRBJ1-6; D is ambiguous. Between the trimmed V and J ends, which lost 4 bases and 0 bases, there was a span of 17 bases. This CDR3 is 18 amino acids long. Germline lookup yields CDR1 SGDLS and CDR2 YYNGEE. The CDR3 bases are TGTGCCAGCAGCCCCCAGCCTCCCACGAGCTCCTATAATTCACCCCTCCACTTT. Translation gives CASSPQPPTSSYNSPLHF.

The J gene is TRBJ1-5, the V gene TRBV7-9; D is undetermined. From germline, CDR1 is SEHNR and CDR2 FQNEAQ (reference sequence). V lost 1 base, J lost 4 bases, and 8 bases lay in between. The length of the CDR3 is 14 residues. The CDR3 reads CASSLGRGNQPQHF. DNA for the CDR3: TGTGCCAGCAGCTTAGGACGCGGGAATCAGCCCCAGCATTTT. Looking up the rest from reference TRBV7-9 and TRBJ1-5 gives the full variable domain: DTGVSQNPRHKITKRGQNVTFRCDPISEHNRLYWYRQTLGQGPEFLTYFQNEAQLEKSRLLSDRFSAERPKGSFSTLEIQRTEQGDSAMYLCASSLGRGNQPQHFGDGTRLSIL.